This is a list of T cell receptor beta chains from one sample in a study of CD8+ T cells in alopecia areata. Profiling relied on immunoSEQ multiplex PCR, and the TCRdb table lists in-frame clones only, not all of them. The top ten clones hold 0.75% to 0.95% of a sample with under 300,000 clones, 60% of them seen once. The sample was CD4+ T cells sorted from blood, taken around week 53, from a patient treated with tofacitinib. The source of these receptors is a human donor with alopecia areata. The CDR3 runs from the conserved cysteine through the conserved F or W. D genes are given only for firm matches. Expanded clones are given a class, and other clones once, few, many or no size at all.

d_call,v_call,j_call,clone_size,cdr3_nt,cdr3_aa
.,TRBV29-1,TRBJ2-3,few,TGCAGCGGAATAAGGCCCCAGGGATTAACAGATACGCAGTATTTT,CSGIRPQGLTDTQYF
TRBD2,TRBV6-4,TRBJ2-1,.,TGTGCCAGCAGTGCGGGGGGGCGTAACAATGAGCAGTTCTTC,CASSAGGRNNEQFF
.,TRBV30,TRBJ2-1,.,TGTGCCTGGAGAGGTCTTGGGCCCTATGAGCAGTTCTTC,CAWRGLGPYEQFF
.,TRBV7-2,TRBJ1-4,few,TGTGCCAGCAGCGCACAAAAAGCAACTAATGAAAAACTGTTTTTT,CASSAQKATNEKLFF
.,TRBV30,TRBJ1-5,.,TGTGCCTGGGCAGGGGATAGCAATCAGCCCCAGCATTTT,CAWAGDSNQPQHF
TRBD2,TRBV30,TRBJ2-5,.,TGTGTAGGCGGGGGACAAGAGACCCAGTACTTC,CVGGGQETQYF
.,TRBV29-1,TRBJ1-3,.,TGCAGCGTTGTGTCAGCTGGAAACACCATATATTTT,CSVVSAGNTIYF
.,TRBV9,TRBJ1-2,.,TGTGCCAGCAGCCCACGGGACTTCTATGGCTACACCTTC,CASSPRDFYGYTF
TRBD2,TRBV7-9,TRBJ2-5,.,TGTGCCAGCAGCCGGAGCGGGGCGGAGACCCAGTACTTC,CASSRSGAETQYF
.,TRBV10-3,TRBJ1-6,few,TGTGCCATCAGTGAAAAAAGGGAGAATTCACCCCTCCACTTT,CAISEKRENSPLHF
.,TRBV30,TRBJ1-3,.,TGTGCCTGGAACCACAACTCTGGAAACACCATATATTTT,CAWNHNSGNTIYF
TRBD1,TRBV6-5,TRBJ2-7,.,TGTGCCAGCAGTTACCAGGGACAGGGGATCTACGAGCAGTACTTC,CASSYQGQGIYEQYF
.,TRBV9,TRBJ2-7,.,TGTGCCAGCAGCGTAGATGGGGGGTCCTACGAGCAGTACTTC,CASSVDGGSYEQYF
.,TRBV7-8,TRBJ1-1,.,TGTGCCAGCAGCCGGTTTAGCGCTGAAGCTTTCTTT,CASSRFSAEAFF
.,TRBV5-6,TRBJ2-5,few,TGTGCCAGCAGCTTCCGGCCAGCCTACCAAGAGACCCAGTACTTC,CASSFRPAYQETQYF
.,TRBV10-3,TRBJ2-2,few,TGTGCCATCAGTGAGACCCGAAACACCGGGGAGCTGTTTTTT,CAISETRNTGELFF
.,TRBV27,TRBJ1-2,.,TGTGCCAGCAGACCCCCAGGGAAGGGCTACACCTTC,CASRPPGKGYTF
.,TRBV30,TRBJ1-6,.,TGTGCCTGCAGGGTATTGTTTAATTCACCCCTCCACTTT,CACRVLFNSPLHF
.,TRBV29-1,TRBJ1-1,.,TGCAGCGTAGGGCAGACAGGGAACACTGAAGCTTTCTTT,CSVGQTGNTEAFF
.,TRBV7-2,TRBJ2-2,.,TGTGCCAGCAGCTCGACGGTGAACACCGGGGAGCTGTTTTTT,CASSSTVNTGELFF
.,TRBV11-1,TRBJ2-3,.,TGTGCCAGCAGCTTAGCGGGGGGCGATGATACGCAGTATTTT,CASSLAGGDDTQYF